This TCR beta chain was sequenced in a study of human T cells and chemical hapten exposure. Time point: patch test 1, 2 weeks after DPC sensitization. Treatment reported: therapeutic diphenylcyclopropenone sensitization with weekly scalp DPC. CDR3 length equals 15 residues. Trimming took 0 bases from V and 1 from J, leaving 10 bases between them. In germline, CDR1 is DFQATT, CDR2 SNEGSKA (reference sequence). This clonotype was recorded at least ten times. As the library was built, unique molecular identifiers were attached to individual cDNA molecules. In TCRdb, the RACE reads were re-called with MiXCR into one record per CDR3 protein. The top ten hold more than 7% of the sample, which has about 360,000 distinct CDR3 sequences, approximately 6.9% seen once.

The chain joins TRBV20-1 to TRBJ1-5; TRBD1 might be the D (5 bases). The clonotype comes from a woman under 30 with alopecia areata. Some clones in this sample may be carry-over from other donors' samples. Material: whole blood, obtained in connection with sensitization to the hapten diphenylcyclopropenone (DPC). In DNA, the CDR3 is TGCAGTGCTAGAGAGGGGGGAGACAGCAATCAGCCCCAGCATTTT. Translating it yields CSAREGGDSNQPQHF.